This is a list of T cell receptor beta chains from one sample in a study of T cells after yellow fever vaccination. TCRdb reanalysed the 5' RACE reads using MiXCR and keeps one entry per CDR3 protein. Of roughly 63,000 distinct CDR3 sequences detected, around 7.4% appear once; the ten largest clones hold 35% to 45%. The sequencing used CD8+ T cells sorted from PBMCs, collected 15 days after the yellow fever booster vaccination. Receptor source: a young man who received the YFV17D yellow fever vaccine. The CDR3 runs from the conserved cysteine through the conserved F or W.

CASSYNSYQETQYF	14	TRBV6-2/TRBV6-3	TRBJ2-5
CASSLRRGSYNEQFF	15	TRBV28	TRBJ2-1
CASSLVLAGDYEQFF	15	TRBV5-4	TRBJ2-1
CSARGGQLAVNNEQFF	16	TRBV20-1	TRBJ2-1
CASSSGTGNTDTQYF	15	TRBV7-2	TRBJ2-3
CASSLGLYEQFF	12	TRBV12-3/TRBV12-4	TRBJ2-1
CSGTLANSYEQYF	13	TRBV29-1	TRBJ2-7
CASSPGTSGGGGYEQYF	17	TRBV13	TRBJ2-7
CASSPGSSSTDTQYF	15	TRBV7-2	TRBJ2-3
CASTTEYEQFF	11	TRBV6-2/TRBV6-3	TRBJ2-1
CSGVLAASSPYNEQFF	16	TRBV20-1	TRBJ2-1
CASSLEETGGYNEQFF	16	TRBV7-6	TRBJ2-1
CASTDALLAEPTDTQYF	17	TRBV3-1	TRBJ2-3
CASSSLRGPLHF	12	TRBV7-2	TRBJ1-6
CASSPGVAAIGFF	13	TRBV12-3/TRBV12-4	TRBJ2-1
CASILGQGGTGELFF	15	TRBV3-1	TRBJ2-2
CASSVWGGAGNIQYF	15	TRBV12-3/TRBV12-4	TRBJ2-4
CASSFSTAAGELFF	14	TRBV7-9	TRBJ2-2
CASSDEHLKGDQPQHF	16	TRBV7-6	TRBJ1-5
CASQTKRTRRGYTF	14	TRBV30	TRBJ1-2
CASSSPQGARPYEQYF	16	TRBV28	TRBJ2-7
CCAQRAGPQKNSYEQYF	17	TRBV20-1	TRBJ2-7
CAINQLAGETQYF	13	TRBV10-3	TRBJ2-5
CASSLRDRDPETQYF	15	TRBV7-9	TRBJ2-5
CASRPLTGDGYTF	13	TRBV2	TRBJ1-2
CASSQEIRSTEKLFF	15	TRBV3-1	TRBJ1-4
CASSPSWAEAFF	12	TRBV12-3/TRBV12-4	TRBJ1-1
CASSLAPFGERSEQYF	16	TRBV7-6	TRBJ2-7
CASSWASHYEQYF	13	TRBV12-3/TRBV12-4	TRBJ2-7
CSASWPRTDTQYF	13	TRBV20-1	TRBJ2-3
CASNIGQGAYEQYF	14	TRBV12-3/TRBV12-4	TRBJ2-7
CASSQSPGAMETQYF	15	TRBV4-1	TRBJ2-5
CAAPGGSTGELFF	13	TRBV2	TRBJ2-2
CSVEEGTGELFF	12	TRBV29-1	TRBJ2-2
CASSFGTSDEQYF	13	TRBV11-2	TRBJ2-7
CAWSVIYNEQFF	12	TRBV30	TRBJ2-1
CASAPPGTSGNNEQFF	16	TRBV18	TRBJ2-1
CASTPPGANVLTF	13	TRBV12-3/TRBV12-4	TRBJ2-6
CSARLTSGNPDTQYF	15	TRBV29-1	TRBJ2-3
CASSPPAGELFF	12	TRBV7-6	TRBJ2-2
CASSLVQPNEQYF	13	TRBV7-8	TRBJ2-7
CASSQLKTGVYEQYF	15	TRBV23-1	TRBJ2-7
CASSPVGGAGGPGNEQFF	18	TRBV11-1	TRBJ2-1
CASPPRTGSYEQYF	14	TRBV18	TRBJ2-7
CASSLTSAGPDTQYF	15	TRBV27	TRBJ2-3
CASSLLTSGTYEQYF	15	TRBV5-6	TRBJ2-7
CAWSLLGLAGGSQYF	15	TRBV30	TRBJ2-7
CASSQDSASGNNEQFF	16	TRBV4-3	TRBJ2-1
CATQMDSDTGELFF	14	TRBV15	TRBJ2-2
CASSFRRVSYNEQFF	15	TRBV28	TRBJ2-1
CASSTAAGDIYGYTF	15	TRBV7-8	TRBJ1-2
CASSLAGVNTEAFF	14	TRBV11-2	TRBJ1-1
CSAVGDFSYEQYF	13	TRBV20-1	TRBJ2-7
CATSDLGGNEQFF	13	TRBV24-1	TRBJ2-1
CASSFSYEQYF	11	TRBV6-2/TRBV6-3	TRBJ2-7
CASSEMGLGGGETQYF	16	TRBV2	TRBJ2-5
CATIQSSYNEQFF	13	TRBV10-3	TRBJ2-1
CSAYTDTQYF	10	TRBV29-1	TRBJ2-3